The 32 T cell receptor beta chains below were found in one sample sequenced in a study of T cells in Graves' hyperthyroidism and ophthalmopathy. It was RNA transcripts that yielded the amplified TCR beta CDR3 regions. RT-PCR in the first round (using the HTBI primer set) targeted the TCR CDR3. TCRdb itself ran the multiplex PCR reads through MiXCR, one entry per CDR3 protein. The sample comprises under 350,000 distinct CDR3 sequences, about 21% of which are singletons, and less than 65% rests with the top ten. The sample comprised blood. Receptors originate from a woman aged 45-65 years with Graves' hyperthyroidism.

This clonotype was observed a handful of times. At one of its ends the junction is not consistent with the germline gene, which may arise from a read error. The chain couples TRBV6-1 to TRBJ1-4; D gene ambiguous. This CDR3 has 15 residues. Germline values: CDR1 MNHNS, CDR2 SASEGT. The CDR3 coding sequence is TGTGCCAGCACCCGGACGGCTGCAACTAATGAAAAACTGTTTTTC. Encoded protein: CASTRTAATNEKLFF.

In its sample, this clonotype was seen many times. The chain carries TRBV10-3 and TRBJ2-1; 8 bases match TRBD2. Losses at the gene ends were 4 bases for V and 2 bases for J; bases not matched to a gene: 4. The CDR3 totals 15 residues. Germline CDR1 ENHRY, CDR2 SYGVKD. DNA of the CDR3: TGTGCCATCAGTGTAGGCGGGAGGACCTACAATGAGCAGTTCTTC. Translated: CAISVGGRTYNEQFF.

In this sample, this clonotype turned up many times. This rearrangement joins TRBV9 to TRBJ1-1; D is uncertain. The CDR3 covers 14 residues. V was shortened by 2 bases and J by 1 base, with 9 bases between the two germline ends. Germline CDR1 reads SGDLS; CDR2 reads YYNGEE. The CDR3 sequence: CASSVNSGNTEAFF. The CDR3 nucleotides are TGTGCCAGCAGCGTGAATAGCGGGAACACTGAAGCTTTCTTT.

This clonotype was observed many times. The chain recombines TRBV28 with TRBJ1-5; 8 bases agree with TRBD1. CDR1 is MDHEN, CDR2 SYDVKM, per germline. The CDR3 is 13 amino acids. The trim removed 6 bases at V and 3 bases at J, leaving 1 base unmatched. CDR3 DNA sequence: TGTGCCAGCAGGGGACAGGACAATCAGCCCCAGCATTTT. Translating gives CASRGQDNQPQHF.

This clonotype showed up many times. The rearrangement uses TRBV6-5 and TRBJ2-7, with D perhaps matching TRBD1 or TRBD2 (6 bases each). Germline V gene lookup returns CDR1 MNHEY and CDR2 SVGAGI. V lost 2 bases, J lost 4 bases, and 15 bases lay in between. The CDR3 contains 15 residues. This CDR3 is CASSYRLGGPYEQYF. DNA of the CDR3: TGTGCCAGCAGTTACCGCCTCGGGGGCCCGTACGAGCAGTACTTC.

This clonotype was observed at least ten times. This chain joins TRBV27 and TRBJ1-5; perhaps TRBD1 as D (5 bases). This CDR3 region has 14 residues. V was cut by 5 bases and J by 1 base, with 9 bases left in between. Per the germline V gene, CDR1 is MNHEY and CDR2 is SMNVEV (reference sequence). The CDR3 region has the DNA TGTGCCAGCAGTGCCCGGGACAGCAATCAGCCCCAGCATTTT. This translates into CASSARDSNQPQHF.

On this clonotype itself: A much larger clonotype is one base distant, so this may be a read error. The rearrangement links TRBV10-3 to TRBJ2-1; 7 positions agree with TRBD1. Germline CDR1 reads ENHRY; CDR2 reads SYGVKD. The CDR3 totals 12 residues. The CDR3: CAIKKGANEQSF. The CDR3 DNA is TGTGCCATCAAGAAGGGGGCGAATGAGCAGTCCTTC.

This clonotype has at least ten counts. CDR3 loop: CASSELGGVFAVGYTF. As DNA, the CDR3 is TGTGCCAGCAGTGAATTGGGGGGCGTATTCGCGGTTGGCTACACCTTC. V is TRBV2 and J is TRBJ1-2; maybe TRBD1 (6 bases). V lost 2 bases and J 7 bases, leaving 20 bases between the germline ends. CDR1 and CDR2 from the germline V gene are SNHLY and FYNNEI. CDR3 length: 16 residues.

This clonotype was detected many times. The chain has TRBV10-3 and TRBJ1-1; 7 bases agree with TRBD1. The CDR3 runs to 15 residues. The germline V gene has CDR1 ENHRY and CDR2 SYGVKD. V was clipped by 4 bases and J by 1 base; unmatched bases: 6. In DNA, the CDR3 is TGTGCCATCAGTGGGCGGGGACAGCAGAACACTGAAGCTTTCTTT. Protein: CAISGRGQQNTEAFF.

This clonotype was seen ten or more times. This chain joins TRBV20-1 and TRBJ2-7; TRBD1 matches at 10 bases. Germline V gene lookup returns CDR1 DFQATT and CDR2 SNEGSKA (reference sequence). This CDR3 has 14 amino acids. Germline trimming cut 3 bases from V and 3 bases from J; bases unmatched to any gene: 5. For the CDR3, the DNA is TGCAGTGCTAGGCACCGGGACAGGGGCTACGAGCAGTACTTC. It specifies CSARHRDRGYEQYF.

The chain joins TRBV13 to TRBJ2-3, with TRBD1 as a possible D gene (5 bases). The CDR3 extends over 13 amino acids. Per the germline V gene, CDR1 is PRHDT and CDR2 is FYEKMQ (reference sequence). Trimming left V 2 bases short and J 6 bases short, with 9 bases between. CDR3 DNA sequence: TGTGCCAGCAGCTTACGCAGGGTGGATACGCAGTATTTT. Its protein product is CASSLRRVDTQYF.

This clonotype was recorded many times. The chain has TRBV30 and TRBJ1-2; perhaps TRBD1 as D (5 bases). Germline V gene lookup returns CDR1 GTSNPN and CDR2 SVGIG (reference sequence). This CDR3 spans 18 amino acids. V lost 3 bases and J lost 0, with 23 bases in between. CDR3 amino acids: CAWRKGSRVPSTNYGYTF. CDR3 nucleotide sequence: TGTGCCTGGAGGAAAGGGAGCAGGGTTCCTTCTACTAACTATGGCTACACCTTC.

This clonotype was picked up many times. This rearrangement joins TRBV11-2 to TRBJ2-1, with TRBD2 identical over 8 bases. With 3 bases clipped from V and 6 bases from J, the junction kept 7 bases outside the gene matches. Germline CDR1 and CDR2: SGHAT and FQNNGV. The CDR3 consists of 15 residues. The CDR3 region is CASSFGGAYFNEQFF. In DNA form, the CDR3 reads TGTGCCAGCAGCTTCGGGGGGGCCTACTTCAATGAGCAGTTCTTC.

As to this clonotype: Possible read error: a much larger clone is one base away. V usage is TRBV7-8 and J usage is TRBJ2-2; D unresolved. Germline CDR1 is SGHVS and CDR2 is FQNEAQ. This CDR3 is 13 amino acids long. The DNA of the CDR3 is TGTGCCAGCAGCTCAGACCTCACCGAGGAGCTGTTTTTT. This sequence encodes CASSSDLTEELFF.

This clonotype was recorded at least ten times. The gene calls are TRBV10-2 and TRBJ2-1; TRBD1 or TRBD2 may be the D gene (5 bases each). The V gene's germline CDR1 is WSHSY and CDR2 SAAADI. Between the trimmed V and J ends, which lost 0 bases and 4 bases, there was a span of 13 bases. There are 16 residues in the CDR3. The CDR3 DNA reads TGCGCCAGCAGTGAGTCTGGGAGACAGCCTTACAATGAGCAGTTCTTC. Its translation: CASSESGRQPYNEQFF.

This chain joins TRBV7-6 and TRBJ2-5; TRBD2 agrees at 7 bases. Germline trimming cut 8 bases from V and 2 bases from J; bases unmatched to any gene: 5. Looked up from germline, CDR1 is SGHVS and CDR2 is FNYEAQ. CDR3 length equals 13 residues. CDR3 sequence (DNA): TGTGCCAGCCAGAGCGGGGTACAAGAGACCCAGTACTTC. Translation: CASQSGVQETQYF.

This clonotype was seen many times. The genes are TRBV28 and TRBJ2-4, with D possibly being TRBD1 (6 bases). V was pared by 8 bases and J by 0 bases, with 14 bases between. This CDR3 comprises 15 residues. Per germline, CDR1 MDHEN and CDR2 SYDVKM. The CDR3 nucleotides read TGTGCCAGCTCCCGGACAGATCTAGCCAAAAACATTCAGTACTTC. It specifies CASSRTDLAKNIQYF. Combining the CDR3 with reference TRBV28 and TRBJ2-4 gives the whole variable domain DVKVTQSSRYLVKRTGEKVFLECVQDMDHENMFWYRQDPGLGLRLIYFSYDVKMKEKGDIPEGYSVSREKKERFSLILESASTNQTSMYLCASSRTDLAKNIQYFGAGTRLSVL.

This clonotype was counted many times. The chain recombines TRBV7-9 with TRBJ2-3; perhaps TRBD2 as D (5 bases). V shed 3 bases and J shed 0 bases, with 19 bases lying between them. The V gene's germline CDR1 is SEHNR and CDR2 FQNEAQ (reference sequence). The length of the CDR3 is 18 residues. For the CDR3, the DNA is TGTGCCAGCAGCTTCGGGGTCAGCGCTTACACTAGCACAGATACGCAGTATTTT. Its translation is CASSFGVSAYTSTDTQYF.

The rearrangement uses TRBV19 and TRBJ2-5, with D maybe TRBD2 (6 bases). V lost 5 bases to trimming and J lost 2 bases, with 15 bases between them. The CDR3 runs 15 residues. Looked up from germline, CDR1 is LNHDA and CDR2 is SQIVND (reference sequence). CDR3 residues: CASSGRILAQETQYF. The DNA of the CDR3 is TGTGCCAGTAGTGGTAGGATCCTAGCGCAAGAGACCCAGTACTTC. The whole variable domain, filled in from reference TRBV19 and TRBJ2-5, reads DGGITQSPKYLFRKEGQNVTLSCEQNLNHDAMYWYRQDPGQGLRLIYYSQIVNDFQKGDIAEGYSVSREKKESFPLTVTSAQKNPTAFYLCASSGRILAQETQYFGPGTRLLVL.

This clonotype was seen a few times. The chain couples TRBV20-1 to TRBJ2-5; D call uncertain. The germline V and J ends were trimmed by 6 bases and 5 bases, with 13 bases remaining between them. Germline lookup yields CDR1 DFQATT and CDR2 SNEGSKA (reference sequence). This CDR3 spans 12 amino acids. This CDR3 is CSATPFSETQYF. The DNA of the CDR3 is TGCAGTGCCACTCCGTTTTCGGAGACCCAGTACTTC.

This clonotype was detected many times. This chain uses TRBV7-2 with TRBJ2-3; unclear D gene. V lost 6 bases, J lost 0 bases, and 4 bases lay in between. The CDR3 has 12 residues. Germline V gives CDR1 SGHTA, CDR2 FQGNSA. This CDR3 reads CASRASTDTQYF. CDR3 nucleotides: TGTGCCAGCAGGGCTAGCACAGATACGCAGTATTTT. The full variable domain, rest sourced from reference TRBV7-2 and TRBJ2-3, is GAGVSQSPSNKVTEKGKDVELRCDPISGHTALYWYRQSLGQGLEFLIYFQGNSAPDKSGLPSDRFSAERTGGSVSTLTIQRTQQEDSAVYLCASRASTDTQYFGPGTRLTVL.

This clonotype was seen many times. The V call is TRBV7-8, the J call TRBJ2-3; TRBD2 matches 13 bases. J lost 5 bases, V lost 5 bases, and 7 bases had no gene match. Germline V gene data show CDR1 as SGHVS and CDR2 as FQNEAQ. The CDR3 consists of 16 residues. Here the CDR3 reads CASSIGLAGAQDTQYF. The CDR3 coding sequence is TGTGCCAGCAGCATAGGACTAGCGGGAGCACAAGATACGCAGTATTTT.

This clonotype has a count of ten or more. The chain uses TRBV28 and TRBJ2-5; D gene ambiguous. The germline gives CDR1 MDHEN, CDR2 SYDVKM. V lost 6 bases and J 5 bases, leaving 16 bases between the germline ends. This CDR3 comprises 14 residues. CDR3 sequence reads: CASRSGAVRETQYF. The CDR3 nucleotides read TGTGCCAGCAGGTCAGGTGCGGTTCGGGAGACCCAGTACTTC.

The chain couples TRBV5-1 to TRBJ1-6, with 7 bases matching TRBD1. This CDR3 is built from 15 residues. V was clipped by 4 bases and J by 12 bases; unmatched bases: 13. CDR1 is SGHRS, CDR2 YFSETQ, per germline. The CDR3 DNA reads as TGCGCCAGCAGCCGTGACAGGGCCCCAGCTGAACCCCTCCACTTT. It encodes CASSRDRAPAEPLHF.

As regards this clonotype: This clone may be a read error of a much larger clone one base away. The chain is built from TRBV10-3 and TRBJ1-2; perhaps TRBD1 as D (6 bases). V was clipped by 3 bases and J by 4 bases, with 15 bases between them. The CDR3 has 15 amino acids. CDR1 is ENHRY, CDR2 SYGVKD, per germline. The CDR3 region is CAISDPGRGSYGYTF. In DNA form, the CDR3 reads TGTGCCATCAGTGACCCCGGCAGGGGAAGCTATGGCTACACCTTC.

This clonotype has at least ten counts. The rearrangement uses TRBV12-3 or TRBV12-4 and TRBJ2-1; the D gene is possibly TRBD2 (6 bases). The V gene lost 6 bases and the J gene lost 10 bases, with 19 bases spanning the gap. This CDR3 is built from 14 residues. CDR3 DNA sequence: TGTGCCAGCAGCCTGGGACTCCCTAATGGAGAGCAGTTCTTC. Translating it yields CASSLGLPNGEQFF.

This clonotype was counted many times. The rearrangement joins TRBV6-1 to TRBJ2-7, with 7 bases that match TRBD1. Germline loops: CDR1 MNHNS, CDR2 SASEGT. V lost 7 bases, J lost 6 bases, and 12 bases stayed unmatched. The CDR3 runs 14 residues. This CDR3 reads CASTTGTVPSEQYF. The CDR3 bases are TGTGCCAGCACGACCGGGACAGTTCCCTCCGAGCAGTACTTC.

In this sample, this clonotype turned up many times. The chain has TRBV3-1 and TRBJ2-7; tentative D call: TRBD2 (5 bases). Germline V lookup: CDR1 LGHDT, CDR2 YNNKEL (reference sequence). V was clipped by 0 bases and J by 0 bases, with 9 bases between them. This CDR3 has 15 amino acids. CDR3 nucleotides: TGTGCCAGCAGCCAAGATCTTGGAGGCTCCTACGAGCAGTACTTC. Translating it yields CASSQDLGGSYEQYF.

This clonotype was seen repeatedly, ten times or more. This chain joins TRBV18 and TRBJ2-4, with D unresolved. The germline V and J ends were trimmed by 0 bases and 0 bases, with 9 bases remaining between them. The CDR3 consists of 16 residues. The germline V gene encodes CDR1 KGHSH and CDR2 LQKENI. In DNA, the CDR3 is TGTGCCAGCTCACCACCGTCCCAGGTAGCCAAAAACATTCAGTACTTC. Protein product: CASSPPSQVAKNIQYF.

This clonotype was recorded a few times. The V gene is TRBV18, the J gene TRBJ1-5; D gene ambiguous. With 6 bases removed from V and 3 bases from J, the gap between germline ends came to 9 bases. The CDR3 runs to 13 residues. Germline CDR1 reads KGHSH; CDR2 reads LQKENI. CDR3: CASSPTPNQPQHF. The DNA for the CDR3 is TGTGCCAGCTCCCCAACTCCCAATCAGCCCCAGCATTTT.

This clonotype has ten or more counts. This CDR3 reads CSVVQGGNQPQHF. In DNA form, the CDR3 reads TGCAGCGTAGTCCAGGGAGGCAATCAGCCCCAGCATTTT. This chain links TRBV29-1 with TRBJ1-5, with D possibly being TRBD1 (5 bases). The CDR3 runs 13 residues. Trimming shortened V by 6 bases and J by 2 bases, and 11 bases separated the two germline ends. Germline values: CDR1 SQVTM, CDR2 ANQGSEA.

This rearrangement joins TRBV2 to TRBJ1-2; 11 positions match TRBD1. The V gene's germline CDR1 is SNHLY and CDR2 FYNNEI. With 5 bases clipped from V and 6 bases from J, the junction kept 8 bases outside the gene matches. This CDR3 is 15 amino acids long. CDR3 loop: CASSRTGGDGDGYTF. CDR3 DNA: TGTGCCAGCAGTCGGACAGGGGGCGATGGAGATGGCTACACCTTC.